The present T cell receptor beta chain was sequenced within a study of blood T cell repertoires in COVID-19. The CDR3 extends over 16 amino acids. The junction had 16 bases not matched to a gene; V was cut back by 4 bases and J by 7 bases. Germline lookup yields CDR1 SGHRS and CDR2 YFSETQ. The method was immunoSEQ multiplex PCR; TCRdb's version includes in-frame clones alone and lacks a portion of them. The profile shows about 340,000 clones, approximately 86% of them singletons. Sequenced sample: peripheral blood. The rearrangement links TRBV5-1 to TRBJ1-1, with TRBD1 identical over 7 bases. This sequence originates from a woman aged 60 to 75 with COVID-19, enrolled during active disease. CDR3 bases: TGCGCCAGCAGCCCCTACAGGGTCCAGGGGGTGGGTGAAGCTTTCTTT. It specifies CASSPYRVQGVGEAFF.